One sample yielded the 27 T cell receptor beta chains listed below, sequenced in a study of control samples from healthy donors and cancer patients (dated by TCRdb to 2019 to 2021). The protocol used for the library was the immunoSEQ multiplex PCR assay. TCRdb took over this immuneACCESS table, retaining in-frame rearrangements with V and J assigned. Such tables are incomplete; in checked studies, under half of the missing clones stem from an unresolved V gene, and the remainder is unexplained. The sample data list 150,000 to 180,000 clones, and 90% to 95% of these were observed just once. Of the sample, 4.5% to 6% falls within the top ten clones. Sequenced: blood. All receptors come from a man aged 35-49 years in good health.

V gene TRBV30 combines with J gene TRBJ2-3; TRBD1 aligns across 11 bases. V lost 0 bases and J lost 5; bases outside the gene matches: 1. The length of the CDR3 is 14 residues. CDR1 GTSNPN and CDR2 SVGIG come from the germline V gene (reference sequence). The CDR3 DNA reads TGTGCCTGGAGTGTGGGACAGGGGGTAGATACGCAGTATTTT. The encoded protein is CAWSVGQGVDTQYF.

The chain combines TRBV18 with TRBJ1-1, with D possibly TRBD1 on 5 matching bases. The CDR3 spans 13 residues. Germline V gene lookup returns CDR1 KGHSH and CDR2 LQKENI. Trimming took 2 bases from V and 11 from J, leaving 15 bases between them. The CDR3 protein is CASSPGEGRDAFF. CDR3 DNA sequence: TGTGCCAGCTCACCAGGAGAGGGGAGGGATGCTTTCTTT.

The rearrangement uses TRBV2 and TRBJ2-7; 11 bases agree with TRBD1. The germline CDR1 and CDR2 sequences are SNHLY and FYNNEI. CDR3 size: 17 residues. V trimming: 2 bases; J trimming: 2 bases; junction bases outside the gene matches: 8. The CDR3 loop reads CASSERRSGQGAYEQYF. CDR3 nucleotides: TGTGCCAGCAGTGAAAGGAGATCGGGACAGGGGGCCTACGAGCAGTACTTC. The full variable domain, completed using reference TRBV2 and TRBJ2-7, is EPEVTQTPSHQVTQMGQEVILRCVPISNHLYFYWYRQILGQKVEFLVSFYNNEISEKSEIFDDQFSVERPDGSNFTLKIRSTKLEDSAMYFCASSERRSGQGAYEQYFGPGTRLTVT.

The chain couples TRBV27 to TRBJ1-6, with D possibly TRBD1 on 6 matching bases. This CDR3 has 13 residues. Germline V gives CDR1 MNHEY, CDR2 SMNVEV (reference sequence). V was trimmed by 5 bases and J by 14 bases, leaving 16 bases between them. In DNA form, the CDR3 reads TGTGCCAGCAGTCCTGGGGGCCATAGGACCCTCCACTTT. Translation: CASSPGGHRTLHF.

In its sample, this clone was seen once. This chain connects TRBV9 to TRBJ2-3, with D perhaps matching TRBD1 (6 bases). The CDR3 runs to 16 residues. Germline-derived CDR1 and CDR2 are SGDLS and YYNGEE. Deletions cut 4 bases from V and 5 bases from J, with 20 bases between. Written as DNA, the CDR3 is TGTGCCAGCAGCCGTTCGAGGGACACTCTTCAAGATACGCAGTATTTT. Its translation: CASSRSRDTLQDTQYF.

The rearrangement joins TRBV6-5 to TRBJ1-1, with D possibly matching TRBD1 (5 bases). V lost 6 bases to trimming and J lost 3 bases, with 17 bases between them. This CDR3 region has 15 residues. In germline, CDR1 is MNHEY, CDR2 SVGAGI. CDR3 in DNA: TGTGCCAGCAGGCCTGGGGGGACCTTGGACACTGAAGCTTTCTTT. Translation gives CASRPGGTLDTEAFF.

V gene TRBV30 combines with J gene TRBJ2-2; D ambiguous. Germline V gene sequence: CDR1 GTSNPN, CDR2 SVGIG (reference sequence). Trimming left V 4 bases short and J 4 bases short, with 13 bases between. This CDR3 comprises 14 residues. The CDR3 DNA sequence: TGTGCCTGGACACAGACGGTGGGCACCGGGGAGCTGTTTTTT. Protein sequence: CAWTQTVGTGELFF.

The V call is TRBV3-1 (or the pseudogene TRBV3-2), the J call TRBJ2-7; 9 positions match TRBD1. From germline, CDR1 is LGHDT and CDR2 YNNKEL (reference sequence). This CDR3 has 15 amino acids. Trimming at V came to 5 bases and at J to 2 bases, leaving 7 bases not matched to a gene. The CDR3 here is CASSYSGTGTYEQYF. The CDR3 region has the DNA TGTGCCAGCAGCTACTCCGGGACAGGGACCTACGAGCAGTACTTC.

V gene TRBV18 combines with J gene TRBJ2-3, with D unresolved. The CDR3 is made up of 14 amino acids. Germline-derived CDR1 and CDR2 are KGHSH and LQKENI. V was shortened by 2 bases and J by 6 bases, with 12 bases between the two germline ends. Here the CDR3 DNA reads TGTGCCAGCTCACCATCAATCCCCCCCGATACGCAGTATTTT. Translated, it gives CASSPSIPPDTQYF.

This clone has a single count. Different DNA sequences within this sample yield the same CDR3. The chain couples TRBV4-1 to TRBJ1-1; TRBD1 might be the D (5 bases). V was trimmed by 6 bases and J by 4 bases, leaving 9 bases between them. The CDR3 has 12 residues. CDR1 MGHRA and CDR2 YSYEKL come from the germline V gene. CDR3 DNA sequence: TGCGCCAGCAGTCCCCAGGGCACTGAAGCTTTCTTT. Translation gives CASSPQGTEAFF.

The chain recombines TRBV30 with TRBJ1-3, with a possible D match to TRBD1 (5 bases). This CDR3 has 13 amino acids. V gave up 3 bases and J gave up 5 bases, with 11 bases separating them. Germline CDR1 GTSNPN, CDR2 SVGIG (reference sequence). The CDR3 here is CAWRGAGRNTIYF. The CDR3 DNA sequence: TGTGCCTGGAGGGGAGCAGGGAGAAACACCATATATTTT.

The chain links TRBV30 to TRBJ1-1, with D possibly being TRBD1 (5 bases). V lost 3 bases and J lost 5, with 16 bases in between. This CDR3 region has 14 residues. Looked up from germline, CDR1 is GTSNPN and CDR2 is SVGIG (reference sequence). Here the CDR3 DNA reads TGTGCCTGGAGGCTCGGGGGGGGAGAAACTGAAGCTTTCTTT. It translates to CAWRLGGGETEAFF.

The gene calls are TRBV19 and TRBJ1-2, with a possible D match to TRBD1 (6 bases). Germline lookup yields CDR1 LNHDA and CDR2 SQIVND (reference sequence). This CDR3 contains 14 residues. The V gene lost 11 bases and the J gene lost 2 bases, with 18 bases spanning the gap. The CDR3 protein is CAVQNRDTNYGYTF. The CDR3 region has the DNA TGTGCCGTACAAAATCGGGACACCAACTATGGCTACACCTTC.

The J gene is TRBJ1-4, the V gene TRBV11-2; D call uncertain. V shed 3 bases and J shed 7 bases, with 6 bases lying between them. The CDR3 covers 12 residues. Germline V gene data show CDR1 as SGHAT and CDR2 as FQNNGV. The CDR3 DNA is TGTGCCAGCAGCTTCACGAGTGAAAAACTGTTTTTT. It translates to CASSFTSEKLFF. Variable domain in full (rest from reference TRBV11-2 and TRBJ1-4): EAGVAQSPRYKIIEKRQSVAFWCNPISGHATLYWYQQILGQGPKLLIQFQNNGVVDDSQLPKDRFSAERLKGVDSTLKIQPAKLEDSAVYLCASSFTSEKLFFGSGTQLSVL.

This chain links TRBV28 with TRBJ1-2; TRBD1 aligns across 7 bases. The CDR3 loop spans 12 amino acids. CDR1 and CDR2 (germline): MDHEN, SYDVKM. The V gene end was trimmed by 7 bases and the J gene end by 8 bases; junction bases not matched to a gene: 7. The CDR3 sequence: CASTAGGVGYTF. Written as DNA, the CDR3 is TGTGCCAGCACTGCAGGGGGTGTGGGCTACACCTTC.

V and J are TRBV7-6 and TRBJ1-6; D is unresolved. The germline V gene has CDR1 SGHVS and CDR2 FNYEAQ. The CDR3 extends over 15 amino acids. Trimming removed 5 bases at V and 7 bases at J, with 15 bases between. This chain's CDR3 is CASSATTVPNSPLHF. CDR3 coding DNA: TGTGCCAGCAGCGCCACAACAGTACCCAATTCACCCCTCCACTTT.

This clone appeared once. This chain connects TRBV27 to TRBJ2-2, with TRBD1 matching over 7 bases. From germline, CDR1 is MNHEY and CDR2 SMNVEV (reference sequence). The CDR3 is 16 amino acids. The V gene end was trimmed by 5 bases and the J gene end by 0 bases; junction bases not matched to a gene: 6. The DNA for the CDR3 is TGTGCCAGCAGTAAAGCCGGGACAGCGAACACCGGGGAGCTGTTTTTT. As protein: CASSKAGTANTGELFF.

This clone was picked up one time. The chain has TRBV24-1 and TRBJ2-1; the match to TRBD2 covers 7 bases. The CDR3 length is 16 residues. Germline V gene data show CDR1 as KGHDR and CDR2 as SFDVKD. Trimming took 3 bases from V and 3 from J; bases not matched to a gene: 7. CDR3: CATSDPLAVDYNEQFF. In DNA, the CDR3 is TGTGCCACCAGTGATCCCCTAGCGGTAGACTACAATGAGCAGTTCTTC.

The rearrangement uses TRBV6-2 or TRBV6-3 and TRBJ1-1; D is uncertain. Trimming shortened V by 0 bases and J by 5 bases, and 19 bases separated the two germline ends. This CDR3 contains 17 residues. The germline CDR1 and CDR2 sequences are MNHEY and SVGEGT. The CDR3 sequence is CASSYSPEDAEGTEAFF. In nucleotides, the CDR3 is TGTGCCAGCAGTTACTCGCCGGAGGATGCCGAAGGAACTGAAGCTTTCTTT.

The V gene is TRBV19, the J gene TRBJ2-3; TRBD1 agrees at 8 bases. This CDR3 comprises 15 residues. The V segment lost 6 bases and the J segment 3 bases; nucleotides outside the gene matches: 8. Germline lookup yields CDR1 LNHDA and CDR2 SQIVND (reference sequence). The CDR3 coding sequence is TGTGCCAGTAGCCTGACAGGGGCACCAACAGATACGCAGTATTTT. Protein product: CASSLTGAPTDTQYF.

The chain uses TRBV15 and TRBJ1-3; no clear D. With 1 base removed from V and 11 bases from J, the gap between germline ends came to 12 bases. The CDR3 runs to 13 residues. Germline V gene lookup returns CDR1 LNHNV and CDR2 YYDKDF (reference sequence). This chain's CDR3 is CATSRVPSMAIYF. DNA for the CDR3: TGTGCCACCAGCAGAGTACCATCTATGGCCATATATTTT.

V usage is TRBV5-1 and J usage is TRBJ2-7, with D possibly being TRBD2 (7 bases). This CDR3 region has 15 residues. Trimming pared 4 bases from V and 1 base from J, leaving 15 bases between. Germline CDR1 SGHRS, CDR2 YFSETQ. CDR3 nucleotides: TGCGCCAGCAGCCCTGGGGGGGGGCCTTCCTACGAGCAGTACTTC. This encodes CASSPGGGPSYEQYF.

J is TRBJ2-7 and V is TRBV28, with 11 bases identical to TRBD1. CDR1 and CDR2 (germline): MDHEN, SYDVKM. The ends lost 5 bases at V and 4 bases at J; junction bases unmatched: 4. The CDR3 loop spans 14 amino acids. The CDR3: CASSGQGALYEQYF. CDR3 nucleotides: TGTGCCAGCAGTGGACAGGGGGCCTTATACGAGCAGTACTTC.

The rearrangement uses TRBV6-5 and TRBJ1-3; D ambiguous. Looked up from germline, CDR1 is MNHEY and CDR2 is SVGAGI. The V end lost 2 bases, the J end lost 0 bases, and 8 bases lay between the germline ends. The CDR3 length is 15 residues. CDR3 residues: CASSYKPRSGNTIYF. The CDR3 nucleotides read TGTGCCAGCAGTTACAAGCCCCGCTCTGGAAACACCATATATTTT.

The genes are TRBV28 and TRBJ1-1; 7 nucleotides align to TRBD1. The trim removed 6 bases at V and 5 bases at J, leaving 15 bases unmatched. CDR1 is MDHEN and CDR2 is SYDVKM in the germline V gene. CDR3 length: 16 residues. The CDR3 DNA sequence: TGTGCCAGCAGCCCCGGAGTGGGACAGCCCAGGACTGAAGCTTTCTTT. Translated, it gives CASSPGVGQPRTEAFF.

The chain carries TRBV7-2 and TRBJ1-5; 7 bases are a match to TRBD1. Germline loops: CDR1 SGHTA, CDR2 FQGNSA. After removal of 5 bases from V and 2 bases from J, the junction contained 6 bases not matched to a gene. This CDR3 comprises 15 residues. The DNA for the CDR3 is TGTGCCAGCAGCCCCGGCAGGGGGGGCAATCAGCCCCAGCATTTT. It translates to CASSPGRGGNQPQHF.

This chain joins TRBV24-1 and TRBJ1-4, with D possibly TRBD1 on 6 matching bases. This CDR3 region has 13 residues. From germline, CDR1 is KGHDR and CDR2 SFDVKD. Trimming cost V 5 bases and J 8 bases, with 11 bases left between them. The CDR3 protein is CATSGAGEEKLFF. The CDR3 nucleotides read TGTGCCACCAGTGGGGCAGGGGAGGAAAAACTGTTTTTT.